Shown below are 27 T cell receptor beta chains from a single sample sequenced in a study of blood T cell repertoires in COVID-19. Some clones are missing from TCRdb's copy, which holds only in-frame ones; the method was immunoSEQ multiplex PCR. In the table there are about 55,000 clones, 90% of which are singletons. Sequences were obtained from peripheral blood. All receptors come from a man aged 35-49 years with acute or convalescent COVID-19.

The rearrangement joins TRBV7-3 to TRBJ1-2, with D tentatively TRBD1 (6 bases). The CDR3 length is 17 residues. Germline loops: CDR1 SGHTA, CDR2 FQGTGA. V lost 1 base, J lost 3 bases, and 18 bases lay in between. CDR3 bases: TGTGCCAGCAGCTTAAAGGGGGTAGCTAGGGTGGACTATGGCTACACCTTC. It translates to CASSLKGVARVDYGYTF. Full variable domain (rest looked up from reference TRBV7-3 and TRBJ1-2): GAGVSQTPSNKVTEKGKYVELRCDPISGHTALYWYRQSLGQGPEFLIYFQGTGAADDSGLPNDRFFAVRPEGSVSTLKIQRTERGDSAVYLCASSLKGVARVDYGYTFGSGTRLTVV.

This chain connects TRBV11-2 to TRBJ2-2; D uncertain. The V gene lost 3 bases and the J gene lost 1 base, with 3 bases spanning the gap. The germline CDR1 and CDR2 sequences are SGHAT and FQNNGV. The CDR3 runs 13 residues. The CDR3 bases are TGTGCCAGCAGCTTCCAGAACACCGGGGAGCTGTTTTTT. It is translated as CASSFQNTGELFF.

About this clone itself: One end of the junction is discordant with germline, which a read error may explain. The DNA for the CDR3 is TGTGCTAGCAGCTTACTGGCTAGCGGCAGCACCACCACCGGGGAGCTGTTTTTT. Translating gives CASSLLASGSTTTGELFF. V is TRBV7-7 and J is TRBJ2-2; 7 bases fit TRBD2. The CDR3 runs 18 residues. Per the germline V gene, CDR1 is SSHAT and CDR2 is FNYEAQ (reference sequence). The variable domain in full, with the rest retrieved from reference TRBV7-7 and TRBJ2-2, is GAGVSQSPRYKVTKRGQDVTLRCDPISSHATLYWYQQALGQGPEFLTYFNYEAQPDKSGLPSDRFSAERPEGSISTLTIQRTEQRDSAMYRCASSLLASGSTTTGELFFGEGSRLTVL.

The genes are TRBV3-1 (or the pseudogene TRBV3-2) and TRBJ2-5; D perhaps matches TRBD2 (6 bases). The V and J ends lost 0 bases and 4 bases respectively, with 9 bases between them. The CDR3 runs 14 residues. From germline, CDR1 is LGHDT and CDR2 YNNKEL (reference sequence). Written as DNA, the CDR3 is TGTGCCAGCAGCCAAGAGGTGGGGGGAGAGACCCAGTACTTC. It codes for CASSQEVGGETQYF.

The CDR3 is CASSLDWVQGEQYF. DNA for the CDR3: TGTGCCAGCAGTTTAGACTGGGTCCAAGGCGAGCAGTACTTC. The chain couples TRBV27 to TRBJ2-7; D remains unclear. Trimming removed 2 bases from V and 6 bases from J, with 14 bases in between. The CDR3 covers 14 residues. Germline CDR1 MNHEY, CDR2 SMNVEV (reference sequence).

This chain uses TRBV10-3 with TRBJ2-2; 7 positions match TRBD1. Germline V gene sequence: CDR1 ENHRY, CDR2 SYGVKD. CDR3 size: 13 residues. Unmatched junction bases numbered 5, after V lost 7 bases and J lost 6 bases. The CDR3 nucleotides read TGTGCCATCACTAAGGGACAGTCCGGGGAGCTGTTTTTT. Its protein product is CAITKGQSGELFF.

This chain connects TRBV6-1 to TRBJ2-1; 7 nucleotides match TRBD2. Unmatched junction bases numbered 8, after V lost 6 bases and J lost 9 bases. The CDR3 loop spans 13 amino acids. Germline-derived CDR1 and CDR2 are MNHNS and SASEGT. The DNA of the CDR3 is TGTGCCAGCAGCCCCGGGACTATCGGTGAGCAGTTCTTC. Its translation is CASSPGTIGEQFF.

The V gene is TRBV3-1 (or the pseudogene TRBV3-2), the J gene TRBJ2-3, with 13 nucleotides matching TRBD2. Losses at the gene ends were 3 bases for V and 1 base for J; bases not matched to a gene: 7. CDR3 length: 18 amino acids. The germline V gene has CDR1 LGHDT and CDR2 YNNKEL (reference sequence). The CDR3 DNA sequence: TGTGCCAGCAGCCACTGGACTAGCGGGAGCCAGCGCACAGATACGCAGTATTTT. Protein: CASSHWTSGSQRTDTQYF.

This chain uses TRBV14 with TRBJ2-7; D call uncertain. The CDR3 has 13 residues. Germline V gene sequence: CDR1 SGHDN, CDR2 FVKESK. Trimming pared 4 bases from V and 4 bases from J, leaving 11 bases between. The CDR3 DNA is TGTGCCAGCAGCCTCCAACCTATTTACGAGCAGTACTTC. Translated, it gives CASSLQPIYEQYF.

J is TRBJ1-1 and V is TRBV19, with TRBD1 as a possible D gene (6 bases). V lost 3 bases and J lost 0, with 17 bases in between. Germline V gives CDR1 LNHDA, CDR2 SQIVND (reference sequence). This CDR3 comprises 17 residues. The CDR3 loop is CASSIRDKLFMNTEAFF. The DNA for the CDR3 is TGTGCCAGTAGTATTAGGGACAAGCTTTTTATGAACACTGAAGCTTTCTTT.

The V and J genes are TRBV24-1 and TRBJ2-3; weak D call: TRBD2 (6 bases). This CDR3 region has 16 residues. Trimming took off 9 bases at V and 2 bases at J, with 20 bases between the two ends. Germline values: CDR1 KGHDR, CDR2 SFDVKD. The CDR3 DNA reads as TGTGCCACCTCACTCGGACGGGGGAGGATCACAGATACGCAGTATTTT. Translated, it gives CATSLGRGRITDTQYF.

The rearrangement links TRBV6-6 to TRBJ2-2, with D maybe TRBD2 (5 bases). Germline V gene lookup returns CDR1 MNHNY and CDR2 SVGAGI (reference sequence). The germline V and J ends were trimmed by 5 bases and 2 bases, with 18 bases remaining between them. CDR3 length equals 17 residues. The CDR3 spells CASSPRRRFGNTGELFF. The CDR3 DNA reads TGTGCCAGCAGTCCACGACGGAGGTTCGGTAACACCGGGGAGCTGTTTTTT.

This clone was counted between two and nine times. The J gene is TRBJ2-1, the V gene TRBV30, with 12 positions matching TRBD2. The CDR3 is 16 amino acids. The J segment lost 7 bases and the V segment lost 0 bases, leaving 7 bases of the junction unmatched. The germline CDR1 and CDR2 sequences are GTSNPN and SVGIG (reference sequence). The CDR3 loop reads CAWSVTLAGGLNEQFF. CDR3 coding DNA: TGTGCCTGGAGTGTAACTCTAGCGGGAGGGCTTAATGAGCAGTTCTTC.

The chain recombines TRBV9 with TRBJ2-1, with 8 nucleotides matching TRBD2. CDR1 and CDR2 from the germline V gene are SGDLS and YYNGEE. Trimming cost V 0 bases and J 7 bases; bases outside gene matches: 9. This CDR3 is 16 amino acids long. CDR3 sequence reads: CASSVAPGGPGNEQFF. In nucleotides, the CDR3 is TGTGCCAGCAGCGTAGCACCGGGAGGGCCAGGAAATGAGCAGTTCTTC.

The CDR3 loop reads CASRWTLAGESYNEQFF. The CDR3 DNA reads as TGTGCCAGCCGTTGGACATTAGCGGGAGAGTCCTACAATGAGCAGTTCTTC. This chain joins TRBV18 and TRBJ2-1; 9 bases fit TRBD2. The CDR3 is made up of 17 amino acids. CDR1 KGHSH and CDR2 LQKENI come from the germline V gene. J lost 1 base, V lost 8 bases, and 12 bases had no gene match.

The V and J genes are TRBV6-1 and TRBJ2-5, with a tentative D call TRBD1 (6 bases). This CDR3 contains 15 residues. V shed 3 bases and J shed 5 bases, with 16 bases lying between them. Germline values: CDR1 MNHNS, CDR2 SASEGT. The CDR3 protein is CASSDPGHLKETQYF. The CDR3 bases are TGTGCCAGCAGTGACCCGGGACATTTAAAGGAGACCCAGTACTTC.

The CDR3: CAWATGTNTEAFF. The CDR3 DNA reads as TGTGCCTGGGCGACAGGGACGAACACTGAAGCTTTCTTT. This chain uses TRBV30 with TRBJ1-1, with 7 bases identical to TRBD1. The CDR3 spans 13 residues. With V trimmed by 5 bases and J by 1 base, 4 bases remained unmatched. The germline gives CDR1 GTSNPN, CDR2 SVGIG (reference sequence). The full variable domain, completed using reference TRBV30 and TRBJ1-1, is SQTIHQWPATLVQPVGSPLSLECTVEGTSNPNLYWYRQAAGRGLQLLFYSVGIGQISSEVPQNLSASRPQDRQFILSSKKLLLSDSGFYLCAWATGTNTEAFFGQGTRLTVV.

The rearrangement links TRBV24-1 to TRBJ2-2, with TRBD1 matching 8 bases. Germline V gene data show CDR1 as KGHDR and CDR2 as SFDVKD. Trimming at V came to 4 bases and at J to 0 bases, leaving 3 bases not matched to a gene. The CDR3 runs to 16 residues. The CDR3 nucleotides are TGTGCCACCAGTGAGGAACAGGGGGCGAACACCGGGGAGCTGTTTTTT. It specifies CATSEEQGANTGELFF.

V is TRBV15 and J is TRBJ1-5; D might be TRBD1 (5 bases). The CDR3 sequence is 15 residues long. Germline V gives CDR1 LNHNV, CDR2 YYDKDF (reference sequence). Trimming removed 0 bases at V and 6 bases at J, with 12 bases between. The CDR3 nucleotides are TGTGCCACCAGCAGAGATTTGGGGGGGAGTCAGCCCCAGCATTTT. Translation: CATSRDLGGSQPQHF.

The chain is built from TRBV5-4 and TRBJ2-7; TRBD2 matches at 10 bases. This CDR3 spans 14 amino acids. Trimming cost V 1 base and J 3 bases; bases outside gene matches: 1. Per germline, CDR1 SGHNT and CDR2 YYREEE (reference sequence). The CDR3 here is CASSLPSGGYEQYF. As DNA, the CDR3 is TGTGCCAGCAGCTTGCCTAGCGGGGGCTACGAGCAGTACTTC.

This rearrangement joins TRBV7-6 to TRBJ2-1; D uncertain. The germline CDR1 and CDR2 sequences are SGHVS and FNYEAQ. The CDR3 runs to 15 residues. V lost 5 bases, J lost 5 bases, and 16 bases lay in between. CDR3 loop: CASSPRLLWDNEQFF. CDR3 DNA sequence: TGTGCCAGCAGCCCGCGACTCCTCTGGGACAATGAGCAGTTCTTC.

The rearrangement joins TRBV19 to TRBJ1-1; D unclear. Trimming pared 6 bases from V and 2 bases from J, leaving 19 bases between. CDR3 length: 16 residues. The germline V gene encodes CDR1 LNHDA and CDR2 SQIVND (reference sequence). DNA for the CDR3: TGTGCCAGTAGCCCACCCCCCCCGCGGGTTAACACTGAAGCTTTCTTT. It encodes CASSPPPPRVNTEAFF.

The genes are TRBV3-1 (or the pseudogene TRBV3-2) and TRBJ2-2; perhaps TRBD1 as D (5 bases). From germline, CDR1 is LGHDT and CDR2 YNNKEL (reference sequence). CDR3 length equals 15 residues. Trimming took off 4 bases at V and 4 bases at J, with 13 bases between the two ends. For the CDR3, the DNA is TGTGCCAGCAGCCCCTGGGAAAGGGGCACCGGGGAGCTGTTTTTT. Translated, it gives CASSPWERGTGELFF.

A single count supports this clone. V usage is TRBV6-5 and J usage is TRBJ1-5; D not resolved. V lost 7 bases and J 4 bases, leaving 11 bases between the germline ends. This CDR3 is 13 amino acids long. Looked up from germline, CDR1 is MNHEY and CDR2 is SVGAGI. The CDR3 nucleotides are TGTGCCAGCAAGGTACAGCAAAATCAGCCCCAGCATTTT. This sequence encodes CASKVQQNQPQHF.

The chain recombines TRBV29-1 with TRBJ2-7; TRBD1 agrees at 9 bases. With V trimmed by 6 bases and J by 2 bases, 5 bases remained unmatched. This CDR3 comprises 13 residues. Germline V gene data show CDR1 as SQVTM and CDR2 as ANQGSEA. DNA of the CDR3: TGCAGCGTATGGACAGGGGAAACCTACGAGCAGTACTTC. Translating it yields CSVWTGETYEQYF.

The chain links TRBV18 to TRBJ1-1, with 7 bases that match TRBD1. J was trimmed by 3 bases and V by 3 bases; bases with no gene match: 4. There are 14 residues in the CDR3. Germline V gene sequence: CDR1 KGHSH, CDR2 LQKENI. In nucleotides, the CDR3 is TGTGCCAGCTCACCTGACAGGGTAGACACTGAAGCTTTCTTT. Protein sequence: CASSPDRVDTEAFF.

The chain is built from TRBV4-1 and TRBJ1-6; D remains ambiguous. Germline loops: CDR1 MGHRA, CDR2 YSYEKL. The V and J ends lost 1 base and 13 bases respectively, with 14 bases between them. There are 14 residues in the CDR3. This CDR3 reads CASSQGTPMAPLHF. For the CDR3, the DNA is TGCGCCAGCAGCCAAGGCACACCAATGGCCCCCCTCCACTTT.